This section outlines one T cell receptor (beta chain) sequence together with its context. Sequencing used immunoSEQ multiplex PCR; TCRdb keeps in-frame clones, though not all of them. The table lists around 250,000 clones, roughly 88% of them singletons. This specimen belongs to a study of blood T cell repertoires in COVID-19. Trimming took 5 bases from V and 0 from J, leaving 14 bases between them. The germline V gene encodes CDR1 SEHNR and CDR2 FQNEAQ (reference sequence). This CDR3 contains 15 residues. The TCR comes from a woman between 50 and 59 years old who had recovered from COVID-19. The genes are TRBV7-9 and TRBJ2-7; a possible D gene is TRBD2 (6 bases). Specimen: PBMCs or T cells enriched from blood (not recorded which). DNA for the CDR3: TGTGCCAGCAGCGCCTCTAGCGCGAGCTCCTACGAGCAGTACTTC. This gives the protein CASSASSASSYEQYF.